Shown below are 6 T cell receptor beta chains from a single sample sequenced in a study of cytotoxic CD8 clonotypes in ibrutinib-treated CLL. Here immunoSEQ multiplex PCR was the method, and the copy in TCRdb shows in-frame clones only, minus some. Of approximately 190,000 clones listed, 60% to 80% are singletons. Sequenced material: PBMCs, taken after 12 months of ibrutinib treatment. These receptors were taken from a human donor with chronic lymphocytic leukemia.

This chain uses TRBV27 with TRBJ2-1; 10 bases are shared with TRBD2. The V segment lost 5 bases and the J segment 5 bases; nucleotides outside the gene matches: 9. The length of the CDR3 is 16 residues. The germline V gene has CDR1 MNHEY and CDR2 SMNVEV (reference sequence). This chain's CDR3 is CASSPLLAGADNEQFF. CDR3 DNA: TGTGCCAGCAGTCCTCTTCTAGCGGGAGCGGACAATGAGCAGTTCTTC.

The V gene is TRBV11-2, the J gene TRBJ2-1; 9 bases fit TRBD2. Per the germline V gene, CDR1 is SGHAT and CDR2 is FQNNGV. V lost 0 bases, J lost 4 bases, and 4 bases stayed unmatched. The CDR3 length is 16 residues. The CDR3 region is CASSLDPSGDYNEQFF. As DNA, the CDR3 is TGTGCCAGCAGCTTAGACCCTAGCGGGGATTACAATGAGCAGTTCTTC.

The chain uses TRBV27 and TRBJ2-7; TRBD2 matches 8 bases. V shed 8 bases and J 3 bases; nucleotides not matched to a gene: 6. From germline, CDR1 is MNHEY and CDR2 SMNVEV (reference sequence). The CDR3 extends over 13 amino acids. The CDR3 region is CASRRTSRYEQYF. The CDR3 DNA reads TGTGCCAGCCGGCGGACTAGCCGCTACGAGCAGTACTTC.

Notes on this clone: A much larger clone differs by one base, so this may be a read error. This sample includes further DNA sequences coding for the same CDR3. The V and J genes are TRBV6-1 and TRBJ2-7; D remains unclear. This CDR3 is built from 11 residues. Trimming removed 6 bases from V and 0 bases from J, with 3 bases in between. Germline values: CDR1 MNHNS, CDR2 SASEGT. CDR3 region: CASSVSYEQYF. CDR3 DNA: TGTGCCAGCAGCGTCTCCTACGAGCAGTACTTC.

The chain couples TRBV5-1 to TRBJ1-1; D possibly corresponds to TRBD1 (5 bases). Germline-derived CDR1 and CDR2 are SGHRS and YFSETQ. The CDR3 spans 17 residues. Trimming stripped 2 bases from V and 0 bases from J, with 17 bases between. In nucleotides, the CDR3 is TGCGCCAGCAGCTTCCCTTGGGGGGGAGCCTTGAACACTGAAGCTTTCTTT. This sequence encodes CASSFPWGGALNTEAFF.

The rearrangement uses TRBV7-3 and TRBJ2-5; either TRBD1 or TRBD2 may fit D (5 bases each). The CDR3 runs 15 residues. The V end was cut by 5 bases, the J end by 2 bases, with 15 bases between. Germline assignment: CDR1 SGHTA and CDR2 FQGTGA. The CDR3 DNA reads TGTGCCAGCAGCCCCACGAGGGGCCCACAAGAGACCCAGTACTTC. It is translated as CASSPTRGPQETQYF.